Following are 25 T cell receptor beta chains from one sample sequenced in a study of OX40 agonist ivuxolimab in advanced cancers. Some clones are missing from TCRdb's copy, which holds only in-frame ones; the method was immunoSEQ multiplex PCR. The data contain approximately 100,000 clones, 70% to 90% of them seen just once; the ten biggest clones take up 0.7% to 1%. Source: CD4+ or CD8+ T cells sorted from blood, taken in a trial of the OX40 agonist ivuxolimab. The source is an adult with an advanced solid tumor such as melanoma, head and neck, liver or kidney cancer.

The V gene is TRBV7-2, the J gene TRBJ1-5, with no clear D. CDR3 length: 16 amino acids. Per the germline V gene, CDR1 is SGHTA and CDR2 is FQGNSA. Between the trimmed V and J ends, which lost 1 base and 3 bases, there was a span of 13 bases. The CDR3 sequence is CASSLVGERFNQPQHF. The CDR3, as DNA: TGTGCCAGCAGCTTAGTTGGGGAGAGATTCAATCAGCCCCAGCATTTT.

This chain connects TRBV6-5 to TRBJ1-2, with TRBD1 as a possible D gene (6 bases). The germline gives CDR1 MNHEY, CDR2 SVGAGI. This CDR3 has 12 amino acids. Trimming removed 8 bases at V and 4 bases at J, with 11 bases between. This CDR3 is CASWTALYGYTF. CDR3 DNA sequence: TGTGCCAGCTGGACAGCTCTCTATGGCTACACCTTC.

The gene calls are TRBV6-4 and TRBJ2-6; 7 positions agree with TRBD1. CDR3 length: 17 residues. V dropped 6 bases and J dropped 0; count of bases not matched to a gene: 8. Per the germline V gene, CDR1 is MRHNA and CDR2 is SNTAGT. In DNA form, the CDR3 reads TGTGCCAGCAGCCAGAGGACAGGCCCCTCTGGGGCCAACGTCCTGACTTTC. This gives the protein CASSQRTGPSGANVLTF.

The chain joins TRBV7-3 to TRBJ2-6, with TRBD2 matching 9 bases. V lost 4 bases, J lost 1 base, and 8 bases stayed unmatched. Per germline, CDR1 SGHTA and CDR2 FQGTGA. CDR3 length equals 18 residues. This chain's CDR3 is CASSSSSGVISGANVLTF. CDR3 sequence (DNA): TGTGCCAGCAGCTCGTCTAGCGGGGTGATTTCTGGGGCCAACGTCCTGACTTTC.

This chain uses TRBV30 with TRBJ1-6; TRBD1 might be the D (5 bases). Germline-derived CDR1 and CDR2 are GTSNPN and SVGIG (reference sequence). The CDR3 is 14 residues long. V gave up 0 bases and J gave up 6 bases, with 9 bases separating them. CDR3 DNA sequence: TGTGCCTGGAGTGTAGGAGGGACTAATTCACCCCTCCACTTT. This sequence encodes CAWSVGGTNSPLHF. Combining the CDR3 with reference TRBV30 and TRBJ1-6 gives the whole variable domain SQTIHQWPATLVQPVGSPLSLECTVEGTSNPNLYWYRQAAGRGLQLLFYSVGIGQISSEVPQNLSASRPQDRQFILSSKKLLLSDSGFYLCAWSVGGTNSPLHFGNGTRLTVT.

The rearrangement links TRBV30 to TRBJ2-7; D possibly corresponds to TRBD2 (6 bases). Germline CDR1 GTSNPN, CDR2 SVGIG (reference sequence). The CDR3 has 13 amino acids. Trimming shortened V by 8 bases and J by 4 bases, and 18 bases separated the two germline ends. The CDR3 DNA follows: TGTGCCCAAGGGGCGGGGCCCTATTACGAGCAGTACTTC. It codes for CAQGAGPYYEQYF.

The gene calls are TRBV9 and TRBJ2-1, with TRBD2 identical over 7 bases. The CDR3 has 16 residues. The germline V gene encodes CDR1 SGDLS and CDR2 YYNGEE. After removal of 4 bases from V and 5 bases from J, the junction contained 12 bases not matched to a gene. CDR3 DNA: TGTGCCAGCAGCTCCCCAAGAGCGGGGCTCAACAATGAGCAGTTCTTC. Its translation: CASSSPRAGLNNEQFF.

The gene calls are TRBV19 and TRBJ1-3, with D hard to call. Germline-derived CDR1 and CDR2 are LNHDA and SQIVND (reference sequence). Trimming shortened V by 6 bases and J by 4 bases, and 10 bases separated the two germline ends. The CDR3 loop spans 13 amino acids. The CDR3 protein is CASSLLQGNTIYF. Written as DNA, the CDR3 is TGTGCCAGTAGCCTACTTCAAGGAAACACCATATATTTT.

This clone appeared once. V is TRBV29-1 and J is TRBJ2-1; 10 bases fit TRBD2. The CDR3 totals 12 residues. The germline CDR1 and CDR2 sequences are SQVTM and ANQGSEA. V was clipped by 6 bases and J by 8 bases; unmatched bases: 4. The CDR3, as DNA: TGCAGCGTCTGGACTAGCGGCCATGAGCAGTTCTTC. As protein: CSVWTSGHEQFF.

The rearrangement uses TRBV10-3 and TRBJ2-3; D unresolved. This CDR3 has 13 residues. The germline V gene encodes CDR1 ENHRY and CDR2 SYGVKD. Trimming took off 11 bases at V and 5 bases at J, with 17 bases between the two ends. CDR3 in amino acids: CAATNRVVDTQYF. The DNA of the CDR3 is TGTGCCGCCACCAACCGGGTTGTAGATACGCAGTATTTT.

About this clone: This specimen includes other DNA sequences encoding the same CDR3. The V and J genes are TRBV28 and TRBJ1-5; maybe TRBD1 (6 bases). Trimming pared 7 bases from V and 3 bases from J, leaving 13 bases between. Germline lookup yields CDR1 MDHEN and CDR2 SYDVKM. The CDR3 spans 14 residues. In nucleotides, the CDR3 is TGTGCCAGCACCCCAGGACAGTACAATCAGCCCCAGCATTTT. Translation: CASTPGQYNQPQHF.

Only one count was recorded for this clone. This chain joins TRBV5-6 and TRBJ2-1, with 10 bases matching TRBD1. Germline V gives CDR1 SGHDT, CDR2 YYEEEE. Unmatched junction bases numbered 11, after V lost 4 bases and J lost 7 bases. The CDR3 sequence is 16 residues long. The chain's CDR3 is CASSDMTGGAVNEQFF. The CDR3 coding sequence is TGTGCCAGCAGCGACATGACAGGGGGCGCGGTTAATGAGCAGTTCTTC.

CDR3 sequence reads: CASRVSSNEKLFF. The CDR3 DNA sequence: TGTGCCAGCAGGGTCTCTTCTAATGAAAAACTGTTTTTT. The chain combines TRBV2 with TRBJ1-4, with D unclear. This CDR3 has 13 amino acids. V lost 6 bases and J lost 3, with 8 bases in between. CDR1 SNHLY and CDR2 FYNNEI come from the germline V gene.

This chain joins TRBV11-3 and TRBJ1-1; 9 bases fit TRBD1. The germline gives CDR1 SGHNT, CDR2 YENEEA. V trimming: 6 bases; J trimming: 4 bases; junction bases outside the gene matches: 9. The CDR3 extends over 15 amino acids. CDR3 protein: CASSTTGGTGTEAFF. The CDR3 DNA is TGTGCCAGCAGTACGACAGGGGGTACGGGCACTGAAGCTTTCTTT. Variable domain in full (rest from reference TRBV11-3 and TRBJ1-1): EAGVVQSPRYKIIEKKQPVAFWCNPISGHNTLYWYLQNLGQGPELLIRYENEEAVDDSQLPKDRFSAERLKGVDSTLKIQPAELGDSAVYLCASSTTGGTGTEAFFGQGTRLTVV.

The chain carries TRBV5-5 and TRBJ2-1, with a possible D match to TRBD2 (6 bases). In germline, CDR1 is SGHKS, CDR2 YYEKEE (reference sequence). This CDR3 spans 15 amino acids. Trimming took off 1 base at V and 9 bases at J, with 17 bases between the two ends. CDR3 sequence (DNA): TGTGCCAGCAGCTTGAAAGGGACTGAGGGAGGTGAGCAGTTCTTC. Translating it yields CASSLKGTEGGEQFF.

The rearrangement links TRBV7-2 to TRBJ1-2; no clear D. The CDR3 is made up of 16 amino acids. The germline gives CDR1 SGHTA, CDR2 FQGNSA. Trimming removed 3 bases from V and 4 bases from J, with 18 bases in between. Here the CDR3 reads CASSFTPLGRFYGYTF. For the CDR3, the DNA is TGTGCCAGCAGCTTCACTCCACTGGGTAGATTCTATGGCTACACCTTC.

The chain has TRBV7-9 and TRBJ1-2; 7 nucleotides match TRBD1. After removal of 5 bases from V and 0 bases from J, the junction contained 6 bases not matched to a gene. The V gene's germline CDR1 is SEHNR and CDR2 FQNEAQ (reference sequence). The CDR3 length is 15 residues. CDR3 nucleotide sequence: TGTGCCAGCAGCCAATACAGGGGCGCTAACTATGGCTACACCTTC. Translating gives CASSQYRGANYGYTF. The whole variable domain, remainder taken from reference TRBV7-9 and TRBJ1-2, is DTGVSQNPRHKITKRGQNVTFRCDPISEHNRLYWYRQTLGQGPEFLTYFQNEAQLEKSRLLSDRFSAERPKGSFSTLEIQRTEQGDSAMYLCASSQYRGANYGYTFGSGTRLTVV.

The gene calls are TRBV4-3 and TRBJ1-3; D is unclear. V lost 1 base and J 3 bases, leaving 7 bases between the germline ends. This CDR3 is 14 amino acids long. Germline-derived CDR1 and CDR2 are LGHNA and YSLEER. CDR3 protein: CASSQGGLGNTIYF. CDR3 bases: TGCGCCAGCAGCCAAGGCGGGCTTGGAAACACCATATATTTT.

The rearrangement links TRBV18 to TRBJ1-6, with D tentatively TRBD1 (6 bases). Per germline, CDR1 KGHSH and CDR2 LQKENI. The CDR3 consists of 16 residues. Trimming shortened V by 4 bases and J by 5 bases, and 15 bases separated the two germline ends. DNA for the CDR3: TGTGCCAGCTCACAGAGGGGGGGAGAAAATAATTCACCCCTCCACTTT. This codes for CASSQRGGENNSPLHF. Full variable domain (missing parts from reference TRBV18 and TRBJ1-6): NAGVMQNPRHLVRRRGQEARLRCSPMKGHSHVYWYRQLPEEGLKFMVYLQKENIIDESGMPKERFSAEFPKEGPSILRIQQVVRGDSAAYFCASSQRGGENNSPLHFGNGTRLTVT.

This clone came up a few times. The rearrangement links TRBV18 to TRBJ2-3, with TRBD2 identical over 7 bases. Trimming took 3 bases from V and 2 from J; bases not matched to a gene: 5. This CDR3 region has 15 residues. Germline CDR1 is KGHSH and CDR2 is LQKENI. The CDR3 DNA follows: TGTGCCAGCTCACCGGGAGCGGGGAACACAGATACGCAGTATTTT. It yields the protein CASSPGAGNTDTQYF.

This chain's CDR3 is CASSYRTNQPQHF. The CDR3 DNA is TGTGCCAGCAGTTACCGGACTAATCAGCCCCAGCATTTT. The chain uses TRBV6-5 and TRBJ1-5; D gene unclear. The V end lost 2 bases, the J end lost 4 bases, and 6 bases lay between the germline ends. CDR1 is MNHEY, CDR2 SVGAGI, per germline. CDR3 size: 13 residues.

This clone is a singleton in its sample. The chain employs TRBV18 and TRBJ1-6; tentatively, D is TRBD1 (6 bases). The V end was cut by 3 bases, the J end by 1 base, with 7 bases between. The CDR3 has 15 amino acids. Germline assignment: CDR1 KGHSH and CDR2 LQKENI. The CDR3 loop reads CASSPTGSYNSPLHF. The CDR3 coding sequence is TGTGCCAGCTCACCGACAGGATCCTATAATTCACCCCTCCACTTT.

This clone was counted a single time. The rearrangement links TRBV9 to TRBJ2-3; D is possibly TRBD1 or TRBD2 (6 bases each). This CDR3 spans 15 amino acids. V lost 1 base to trimming and J lost 0 bases, with 9 bases between them. The V gene's germline CDR1 is SGDLS and CDR2 YYNGEE. DNA for the CDR3: TGTGCCAGCAGCGTATGGGGGGCCAGCACAGATACGCAGTATTTT. This encodes CASSVWGASTDTQYF.

This chain links TRBV5-6 with TRBJ2-5, with TRBD2 identical over 12 bases. The germline CDR1 and CDR2 sequences are SGHDT and YYEEEE. The CDR3 contains 15 residues. V trimming: 4 bases; J trimming: 8 bases; junction bases outside the gene matches: 9. Written as DNA, the CDR3 is TGTGCCAGCAGCCCTATGCAACTAGCGGGGGGAACCCAGTACTTC. Amino acids: CASSPMQLAGGTQYF.

This clone was picked up one time. The V call is TRBV18, the J call TRBJ2-1; TRBD1 matches 8 bases. Germline V gene sequence: CDR1 KGHSH, CDR2 LQKENI. The CDR3 is 16 amino acids. The V and J ends lost 0 bases and 9 bases, in that order; junction bases with no gene match: 10. In DNA form, the CDR3 reads TGTGCCAGCTCACCACCGCTTGGGGACAGGTTGGGTGAGCAGTTCTTC. This sequence encodes CASSPPLGDRLGEQFF.